This TCR beta chain was sequenced in a study of lymphopenia after photon versus proton radiotherapy. Generated by immunoSEQ multiplex PCR, the TCRdb table keeps only in-frame clones and is missing some. The data hold some 30,000 clones, with over 75% observed a single time. The V segment lost 2 bases and the J segment 7 bases; nucleotides outside the gene matches: 3. CDR3 length: 13 residues. CDR1 is GTSNPN and CDR2 is SVGIG in the germline V gene (reference sequence). The study's findings and limits: Under photons, naive T cells and diversity fell while effector/memory populations rose. After the lymphocyte nadir, photon-treated repertoires showed oligoclonal expansion, especially of CD8+ Temra cells.

As for this clone: Antigen specificity is unknown.

The specimen comprised peripheral blood, sampled from a patient treated with proton-based radiotherapy. This TCR was sampled from a woman aged 70 to 79 with pancreatic cancer. The chain employs TRBV30 and TRBJ1-4; 8 bases fit TRBD1. CDR3 loop: CAWSRQGSEKLFF. The CDR3 region has the DNA TGTGCCTGGAGTCGACAGGGGAGTGAAAAACTGTTTTTT.